Detailed here is one T cell receptor (beta chain). The antigen is unknown. The data are from a study of cytomegalovirus exposure and HLA in healthy donors. General study results and limits: In a later analysis, at a false discovery rate of 0.05, approximately 18,000 TCR beta sequences were associated with HLA alleles.

Per germline, CDR1 SNHLY and CDR2 FYNNEI. V was pared by 5 bases and J by 8 bases, with 13 bases between. The CDR3 is 13 residues long. The primer mix had 60 Vbeta and 13 Jbeta primers. The data were produced by immunoSEQ multiplex PCR, yet TCRdb's version contains in-frame clones alone and is incomplete. The sample has just under 65,000 clones. The sequencing input was PBMCs. The TCR comes from a boy between 10 and 17 years old in good health and CMV-seronegative. This chain joins TRBV2 and TRBJ1-5, with a tentative D call TRBD1 (6 bases). The CDR3 coding sequence is TGTGCCAGCAGTCTACAGGGTTTCGAGCCCCAGCATTTT. Amino acid sequence: CASSLQGFEPQHF.